This section outlines one T cell receptor (beta chain) sequence together with its context. What antigen it recognizes has not been identified. Base-call qualities are not available, and no considerably larger clone is one nucleotide away. Library generation was performed with the immunoSEQ multiplex PCR assay. For the multiplex PCR, a mixture combining 60 forward primers for TCR Vbeta segments and 13 reverse primers for TCR Jbeta segments was used. Amplification of the CDR3 region of rearranged TCR beta genes was performed with a multiplex PCR assay on genomic DNA. The Illumina HiSeq System was used to sequence the amplified TCR beta libraries as 87-base-pair reads. Per the original workflow: A later analysis tallied some 79 million unique TCR beta chains across the 666 repertoires, and about 10 million of those chains were shared by two or more donors. Raw reads were error-corrected and collapsed into unique sequences by a nearest-neighbor algorithm in which closely related sequences were merged to remove PCR and sequencing errors. V, D and J gene segments were assigned by aligning CDR3 sequences to IMGT reference sequences. For a sequence to be retained, a match of at least six nucleotides to both a V gene segment and a J gene segment was required. A rearrangement was called productive if the CDR3 had no stop codons and remained in frame with V and J, and every other rearrangement was called non-productive. CDR3 was defined according to IMGT convention as the region running from the second conserved V-encoded cysteine to the conserved J-encoded phenylalanine. The earlier analysis of a few hundred of the donors excluded any sequence lacking an unambiguous match to a single V gene segment. An earlier analysis of 587 of the donors called V segments functional above 56.7% productive rearrangements and segregating when the between-donor standard deviation exceeded 5%. A statistical classification framework was built to diagnose cytomegalovirus status from the catalog of TCR beta chain sequences. In a later analysis, V and J genes were assigned by comparing TCR nucleotide sequences against IMGT/GENE-DB human TR gene sequences. The TCRdist pipeline was used in a later analysis to assign CDR3 sequences and most-parsimonious VDJ recombination scenarios. In a later analysis, each TCR beta chain was defined by its CDR3 amino acid sequence together with its V-gene family, and reads without a unique V-gene family were excluded. As a way to deal with suspected cross-contamination and a sequencing artifact, a later analysis dropped nearly 600 nucleotide sequences that were highly shared and had low generation probability. A later analysis calculated a clonal expansion index for each public chain from normalized within-repertoire ranks of inferred template counts. In a later analysis, generation probabilities were computed with a VDJ recombination model fitted to out-of-frame rearrangements, and the resulting probabilities were checked against IGoR. Hypergeometric tests were used in a later analysis to score TCR-TCR, TCR-HLA and TCR-CMV co-occurrence, with a repertoire-size bias correction applied to the TCR pairs. To estimate false discovery rates, a later analysis permuted the HLA or CMV assignments 20 times. A later analysis grouped co-occurring TCRs with DBSCAN, adding TCRdist sequence similarity when clustering within HLA-allele-positive subsets. For co-occurrence clustering, repertoires with fewer than 30,000 or more than 120,000 public chains were excluded, along with roughly 5 repertoires with anomalous nucleotide sharing. TCRdb re-hosts the immuneACCESS table, in-frame sequences only. Its copies lack some clones; in the studies checked, an unresolved V gene accounts for under half of them, and the cause for the rest is not known. V, J and clone size reflect that table, while D and trimming were determined from the DNA. Present in this sample are 100,000 to 130,000 clones, about 80% of which were seen just once. The ten most abundant clones make up roughly 3% of the sample.

These data come from a study of cytomegalovirus exposure and HLA in healthy donors (dated by TCRdb to about 2017). Regarding the complete study: In an earlier analysis of around 540 of the donors, 276 Gb of sequence data and 95 million to 130 million unique TCR beta sequences from about 179 million T cells were reported. Rather than using new phenotypic data, the later analysis identified candidate immune exposures from TCR beta sequences and from how often those sequences occurred across donors. Class I and class II HLA loci were covered by the typing at four-digit resolution. On average, around 240,000 unique TCR beta nucleotide sequences were sequenced per donor among 350 to 400 genotyped donors of the cohort, with 15% to 20% of those sequences being non-productive. A later genetic analysis used genome-wide SNP genotypes for about 65% of the roughly 700 donors, treating that subset as a discovery cohort. In an earlier analysis of over 550 of the donors, high-throughput TCR beta sequencing was used to judge whether each TCR beta V gene segment behaved as functional or pseudogenic. In a later analysis, previously published TCR beta repertoires from several hundred donors were re-analyzed and high-resolution HLA genotyping was added so that TCR occurrence patterns could be studied. Among the approximately 420 genotyped donors, 75% to 90% belonged to the genetic ancestry cluster associated with self-reported Caucasian donors. The number of donors typed differed by locus, with roughly 629-640 for A, B, C, DRB1 and DQB1, around 560 for DQA1, over 600 for DPA1, and some 470 for DPB1. Roughly 5 DR-DQ haplotypes were handled as single units for association and clustering, since linkage in the cohort was strong. The study profiled the T cell repertoires of 666 subjects by immunosequencing and related them to cytomegalovirus serostatus. Alongside the repertoire data, information on donor age, sex, ethnicity and CMV serostatus was compiled. High-throughput TCR immunosequencing, statistical association of individual TCRs with disease status, and machine learning were combined to predict cytomegalovirus infection status. A separate validation cohort of roughly 120 different subjects was used in addition to the roughly 700-subject first cohort. The study was designed to test whether signatures of past pathogen exposure could be identified by cataloging public T cell receptors. Every discovery cohort repertoire had been produced on one sequencing platform. An early release covering more than 500 HLA-typed donors comprised roughly 300 gigabases of sequencing data and around 86 million unique TCR sequences.

In total, around 600 healthy bone marrow donors made up the cohort. All cohort members were sampled while nominally healthy, although unrecorded immune exposures were likely present. The donor was CMV seropositive and belonged to the group of 250 to 350 seropositive cohort members. A peripheral blood sample was provided by each donor, and peripheral blood mononuclear cells were used for TCR beta sequencing. The Qiagen DNeasy Blood Extraction Kit was used to extract genomic DNA from the blood cell samples. The CDR3 measures 14 amino acids from cysteine to phenylalanine. The sequence is cut down to CDR3 DNA, 42 bases in frame from base 1. V lost 5 bases and J lost 7 bases, and the count of bases not matched to a germline gene is 7. Via the germline V gene, CDR1 is KGHSH and CDR2 LQKENI. The research as a whole found: A further reported finding was that TCR beta sequences accurately predicted the HLA-A and HLA-B alleles for most subjects in the first cohort. Strong co-occurrence of HLA alleles, especially DR and DQ, made assigning TCR associations to individual alleles difficult. Several of the top co-occurrence clusters appeared to be linked to parvovirus B19, influenza, CMV and Epstein-Barr virus, according to a later analysis. In a later analysis, 15,000 to 20,000 TCR beta sequences were associated with specific HLA alleles at a false discovery rate of 0.05. According to a later analysis, most CMV-associated TCR beta chains appeared to be HLA-restricted, and the HLA associations seemed to be driven largely by CMV exposure. It was suggested by the authors that the approach could potentially be generalized to other disease states and immunological phenotypes. The study listed approximately 150 TCR beta chains as associated with cytomegalovirus. In vitro tests confirmed that a few of the cytomegalovirus-associated TCR beta chains recognize cytomegalovirus antigens. The presence/absence analyses assumed that sequencing depth was roughly uniform across donors, and that assumption may not be true. According to a later genetic analysis, donors in an Asian-associated ancestry cluster had fewer N-insertions in productive TCRs than the approximately 630-donor mean. Across donors, most TCR sequences were observed very rarely, whereas some public TCRs were present in many individuals. For the cohort, immune exposure information was limited to CMV serostatus. Because counts were too low, approximately 18 rarely observed V segments, including chromosome 9 orphons, were excluded from the earlier analysis of some 590 of the donors. Because the 87-base-pair reads could not distinguish some IMGT-functional V segments, including TRBV6-2 and TRBV6-3, those segments were excluded. Linkage disequilibrium might explain the correlated functional status among segregating V segments, but an unknown experimental factor could not be ruled out. Because HLA typing was unavailable for some donors at each locus, only the typed subset was used in association tests. In a later analysis, TCR association rates were found to vary across HLA loci, with the most associated TCRs seen for DRB1 alleles and the fewest for HLA-C alleles. The classifier was reported to diagnose cytomegalovirus status with high specificity and sensitivity in both the original cohort and the validation cohort. A later genetic analysis associated a missense DCLRE1C variant with V-gene and J-gene trimming of TCR beta chains, and an independent cohort replicated the association. A cluster of highly shared sequence variants was judged likely to represent a technical artifact of the sequencing pipeline. Broadly in line with IMGT annotations, most TCR beta V segments showed up in productive rearrangements about 87% or about 30% of the time in an earlier analysis of several hundred of the donors. A later analysis found that HLA-associated TCR beta chains were more clonally expanded and had lower generation probabilities than equally common non-associated chains. The cohort was sequenced for TCR beta chains only, and without alpha or paired-chain data the features that could be detected were limited.

The V gene is TRBV18 and the J gene is TRBJ1-4, and 7 bases in between align with TRBD1. The sequenced material came from PBMCs. This receptor was taken from a man aged 30-40 years in good health and CMV-seropositive. The nucleotide sequence reads as follows: TGTGCCAGCTCATACGGGACAGATTTTGAAAAACTGTTTTTT. Translated, this is CASSYGTDFEKLFF.